The 2 T cell receptor beta chains listed next were all sequenced from one sample in a study of T cells in localized non-small cell lung cancer. The protocol was immunoSEQ multiplex PCR, while the TCRdb copy is restricted to in-frame clones and leaves out a portion. The data hold tens of thousands of clones, with 90% observed a single time. The specimen comprised peripheral blood, sampled before any cancer treatment. Every receptor here comes from a woman aged 40 to 75 with stage I lung adenocarcinoma.

This chain links TRBV5-1 with TRBJ1-2; D possibly corresponds to TRBD1 (5 bases). CDR1 and CDR2 from the germline V gene are SGHRS and YFSETQ. V dropped 2 bases and J dropped 8 bases, with 13 bases sitting between them. The CDR3 extends over 13 amino acids. The CDR3 region is CASSFGTTGGYTF. The DNA of the CDR3 is TGCGCCAGCAGCTTCGGGACGACGGGGGGCTACACCTTC. Based on the CDR3 plus reference TRBV5-1 and TRBJ1-2, the full variable domain is KAGVTQTPRYLIKTRGQQVTLSCSPISGHRSVSWYQQTPGQGLQFLFEYFSETQRNKGNFPGRFSGRQFSNSRSEMNVSTLELGDSALYLCASSFGTTGGYTFGSGTRLTVV.

The rearrangement joins TRBV5-1 to TRBJ2-2; D remains unclear. Germline V lookup: CDR1 SGHRS, CDR2 YFSETQ. The V end lost 0 bases, the J end lost 4 bases, and 4 bases lay between the germline ends. This CDR3 has 13 amino acids. Here the CDR3 reads CASSLEGTGELFF. DNA of the CDR3: TGCGCCAGCAGCTTGGAGGGCACCGGGGAGCTGTTTTTT.